This paragraph covers one T cell receptor (beta chain) sequence. Its matching antigen is unknown. The data were taken from a study of T-cell reconstitution after alpha-beta-depleted transplantation in children. Study-level points and caveats: Diversity and T-cell counts at one year after transplant derived mostly from new T cells.

TCRbeta library preparation incorporated unique molecular identifiers. TCRdb passed the PCR reads through MiXCR, listing each CDR3 protein once. Here the sample spans 98,000 or so distinct CDR3 sequences, around a quarter being singletons. This CDR3 is built from 16 residues. The V end lost 1 base, the J end lost 3 bases, and 16 bases lay between the germline ends. Germline CDR1 and CDR2: SGHAT and FQNNGV. This rearrangement joins TRBV11-2 to TRBJ2-7; the D gene is possibly TRBD2 (6 bases). The origin of this receptor is a boy aged 2 to 9 with acute lymphoblastic leukemia, due to receive a stem cell transplant. The sample was PBMCs, taken before TCRalphabeta/CD19-depleted stem cell transplant. For the CDR3, the DNA is TGTGCCAGCAGCTTAGTCGCGGGGTCCATTTTCTACGAGCAGTACTTC. The encoded protein is CASSLVAGSIFYEQYF.